The clone carrying this T cell receptor beta chain has just a few counts. V was clipped by 5 bases and J by 10 bases, with 20 bases between them. Germline assignment: CDR1 MDHEN and CDR2 SYDVKM. This CDR3 region has 14 residues. TCRdb fed the 5' RACE reads into MiXCR, producing one record per CDR3 protein. Of 55,000 to 80,000 distinct CDR3 sequences listed, about 20% were seen once; the top ten hold 2.5% to 3.5%. The chain joins TRBV28 to TRBJ1-1, with D perhaps TRBD1 (5 bases). The sample comprised memory CD4+ T cells sorted from a lymph node. The subset denotes: memory CD4+ T cells, CD4+CD45RO+CD25-. This receptor was taken from a female donor with breast cancer. The CDR3 sequence is CASSRRDGLGGAFF. For the CDR3, the DNA is TGTGCCAGCAGTCGCCGGGACGGGCTTGGAGGAGCTTTCTTT.